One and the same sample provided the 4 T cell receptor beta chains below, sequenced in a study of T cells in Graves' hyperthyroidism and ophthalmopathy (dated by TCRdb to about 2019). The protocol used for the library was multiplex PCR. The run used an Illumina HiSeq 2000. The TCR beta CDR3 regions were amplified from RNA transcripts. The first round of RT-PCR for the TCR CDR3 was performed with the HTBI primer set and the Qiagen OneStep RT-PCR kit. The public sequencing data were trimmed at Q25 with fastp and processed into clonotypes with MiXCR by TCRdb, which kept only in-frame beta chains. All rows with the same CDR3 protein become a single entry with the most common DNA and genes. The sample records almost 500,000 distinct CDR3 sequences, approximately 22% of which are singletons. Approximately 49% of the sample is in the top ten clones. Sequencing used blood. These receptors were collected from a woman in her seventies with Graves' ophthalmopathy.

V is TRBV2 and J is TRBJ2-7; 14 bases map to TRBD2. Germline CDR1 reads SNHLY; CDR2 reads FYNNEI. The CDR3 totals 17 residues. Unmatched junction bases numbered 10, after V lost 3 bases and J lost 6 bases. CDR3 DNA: TGTGCCAGCAGTGACCGACTAGCGGGAGGGCCATTGGGCGAGCAGTACTTC. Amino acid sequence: CASSDRLAGGPLGEQYF.

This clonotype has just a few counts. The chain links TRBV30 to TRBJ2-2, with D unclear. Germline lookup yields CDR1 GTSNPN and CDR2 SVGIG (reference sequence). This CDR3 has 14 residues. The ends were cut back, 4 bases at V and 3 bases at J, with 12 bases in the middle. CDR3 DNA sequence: TGTGCCTGGAAGGGCGGCTCCTACACCGGGGAGCTGTTTTTT. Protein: CAWKGGSYTGELFF.

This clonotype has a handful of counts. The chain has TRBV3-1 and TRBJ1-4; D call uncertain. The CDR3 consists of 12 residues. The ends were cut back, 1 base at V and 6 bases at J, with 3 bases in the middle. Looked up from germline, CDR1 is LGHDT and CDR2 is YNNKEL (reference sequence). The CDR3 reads CASSQAYEKLFF. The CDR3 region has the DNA TGTGCCAGCAGCCAAGCTTATGAAAAACTGTTTTTT.

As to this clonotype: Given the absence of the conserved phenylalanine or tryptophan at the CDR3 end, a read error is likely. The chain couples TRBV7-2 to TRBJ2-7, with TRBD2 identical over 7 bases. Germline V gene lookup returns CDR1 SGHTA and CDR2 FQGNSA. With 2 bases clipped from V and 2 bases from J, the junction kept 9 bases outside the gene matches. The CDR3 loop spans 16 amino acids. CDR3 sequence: CASSLPRGRGPYEQYL. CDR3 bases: TGTGCCAGCAGCTTACCCCGCGGGAGAGGGCCCTACGAGCAGTACCTC.